This TCR beta chain derives from a study of T cell repertoires in cytomegalovirus infection. Study as a whole: Use of recently identified HLA-C-restricted and well-studied HLA-B-restricted CMV epitopes was part of the study. It can be stated that public TCR beta signatures indicated CMV infection as well as a matching HLA type. Study-wide points: Carriage of CMV together with the relevant HLA was identifiable through cumulative public TCR beta family frequency. Clonotypes of TCR beta that were HLA-C-restricted and CMV-specific dominated the ex vivo response.

To note about this clonotype: Antigen unknown.

TCRdb reprocessed the reads via MiXCR and lists one record per CDR3 protein. The table lists 110,000 to 150,000 distinct CDR3 sequences, about 32% of them singletons. The V and J ends lost 5 bases and 8 bases, in that order; junction bases with no gene match: 7. The CDR3 is 15 amino acids. Germline CDR1 is MNHNY and CDR2 is SVGAGI (reference sequence). The sequence was obtained from a human donor in good health (CMV status not recorded). Some clones in this sample may be carry-over from other donors' samples. The sample in question was CD8+ T cells from cultured PBMCs, obtained from culture after CMV antigen stimulation. The genes are TRBV6-6 and TRBJ2-1; 12 bases match TRBD2. The CDR3 DNA follows: TGTGCCAGCAGTATTACTAGCGGGGGGTTATATGAGCAGTTCTTC. The encoded protein is CASSITSGGLYEQFF.